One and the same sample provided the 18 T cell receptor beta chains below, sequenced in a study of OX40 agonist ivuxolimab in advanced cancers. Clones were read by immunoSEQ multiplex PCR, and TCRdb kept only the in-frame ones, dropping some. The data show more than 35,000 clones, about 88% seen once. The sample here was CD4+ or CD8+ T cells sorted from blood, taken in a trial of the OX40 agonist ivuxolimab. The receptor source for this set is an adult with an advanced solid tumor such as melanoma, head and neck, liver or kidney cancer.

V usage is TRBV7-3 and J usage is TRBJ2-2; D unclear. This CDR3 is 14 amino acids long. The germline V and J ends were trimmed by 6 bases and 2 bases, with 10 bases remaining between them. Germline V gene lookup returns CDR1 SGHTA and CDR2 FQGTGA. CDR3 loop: CASSTAGNTGELFF. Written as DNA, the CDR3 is TGTGCCAGCAGTACTGCTGGAAACACCGGGGAGCTGTTTTTT.

The CDR3, as DNA: TGTGCCTGGAGTGTACGAAGGGCTACTGGAAACACCATATATTTT. The encoded protein is CAWSVRRATGNTIYF. This chain connects TRBV30 to TRBJ1-3; D not certain. The CDR3 covers 15 residues. Per germline, CDR1 GTSNPN and CDR2 SVGIG (reference sequence). The V end was cut by 0 bases, the J end by 2 bases, with 11 bases between.

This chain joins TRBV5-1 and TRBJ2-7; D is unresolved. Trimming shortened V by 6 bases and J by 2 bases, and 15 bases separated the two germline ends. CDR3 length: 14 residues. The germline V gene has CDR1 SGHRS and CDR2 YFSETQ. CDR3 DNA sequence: TGCGCCAGCACCACAGACACCGGCACCTACGAGCAGTACTTC. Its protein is CASTTDTGTYEQYF.

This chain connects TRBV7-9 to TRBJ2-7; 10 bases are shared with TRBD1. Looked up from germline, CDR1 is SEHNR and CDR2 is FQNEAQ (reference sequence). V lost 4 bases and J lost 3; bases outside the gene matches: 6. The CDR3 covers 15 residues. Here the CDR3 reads CASSSPGQGFYEQYF. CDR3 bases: TGTGCCAGCAGCTCTCCGGGACAGGGGTTCTACGAGCAGTACTTC.

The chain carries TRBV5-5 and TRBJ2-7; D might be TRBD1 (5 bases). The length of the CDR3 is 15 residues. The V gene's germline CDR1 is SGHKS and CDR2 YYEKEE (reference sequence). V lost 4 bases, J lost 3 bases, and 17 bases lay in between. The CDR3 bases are TGTGCCAGCAGCACCCTACGTGGGGCGGTCTACGAGCAGTACTTC. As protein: CASSTLRGAVYEQYF. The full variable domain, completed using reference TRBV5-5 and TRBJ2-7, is DAGVTQSPTHLIKTRGQQVTLRCSPISGHKSVSWYQQVLGQGPQFIFQYYEKEERGRGNFPDRFSARQFPNYSSELNVNALLLGDSALYLCASSTLRGAVYEQYFGPGTRLTVT.

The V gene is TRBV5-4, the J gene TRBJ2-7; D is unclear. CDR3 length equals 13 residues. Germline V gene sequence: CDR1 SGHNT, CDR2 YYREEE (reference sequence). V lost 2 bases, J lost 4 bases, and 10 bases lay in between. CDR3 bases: TGTGCCAGCAGCTTAAGAGGAGTATACGAGCAGTACTTC. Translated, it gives CASSLRGVYEQYF.

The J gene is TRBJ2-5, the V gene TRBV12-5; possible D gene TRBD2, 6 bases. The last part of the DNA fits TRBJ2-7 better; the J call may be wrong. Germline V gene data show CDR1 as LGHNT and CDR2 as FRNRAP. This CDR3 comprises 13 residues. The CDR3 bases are TGTGCTAGTGCCCCCGGAGGGTCCTACGAGCAGTACTTC. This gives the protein CASAPGGSYEQYF.

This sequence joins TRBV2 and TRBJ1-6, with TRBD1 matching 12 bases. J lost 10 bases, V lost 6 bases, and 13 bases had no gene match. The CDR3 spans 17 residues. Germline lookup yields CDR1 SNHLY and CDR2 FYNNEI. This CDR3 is CASRRDRGLELKSPLHF. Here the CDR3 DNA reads TGTGCCAGCAGACGGGACAGGGGGCTGGAACTAAAGTCACCCCTCCACTTT.

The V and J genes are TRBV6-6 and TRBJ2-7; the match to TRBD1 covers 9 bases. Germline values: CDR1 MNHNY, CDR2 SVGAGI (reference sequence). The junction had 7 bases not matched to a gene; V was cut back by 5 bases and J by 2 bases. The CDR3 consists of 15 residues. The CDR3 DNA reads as TGTGCCAGCAGTGACCGGGACAGGGACCCCTACGAGCAGTACTTC. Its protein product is CASSDRDRDPYEQYF.

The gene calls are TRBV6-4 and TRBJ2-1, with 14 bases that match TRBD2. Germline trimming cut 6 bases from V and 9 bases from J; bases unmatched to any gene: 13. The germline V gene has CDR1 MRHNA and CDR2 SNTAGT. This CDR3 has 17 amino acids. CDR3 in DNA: TGTGCCAGCAGAAGGGAAGGACTAGCGGGGGGTGCCGGTGAGCAGTTCTTC. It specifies CASRREGLAGGAGEQFF.

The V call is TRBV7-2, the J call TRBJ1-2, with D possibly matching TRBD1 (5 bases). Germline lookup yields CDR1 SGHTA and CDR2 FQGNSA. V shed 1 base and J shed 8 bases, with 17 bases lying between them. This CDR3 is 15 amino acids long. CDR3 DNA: TGTGCCAGCAGCTTAGGGGGGGTCGGTCAGTTAGGCTACACCTTC. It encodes CASSLGGVGQLGYTF.

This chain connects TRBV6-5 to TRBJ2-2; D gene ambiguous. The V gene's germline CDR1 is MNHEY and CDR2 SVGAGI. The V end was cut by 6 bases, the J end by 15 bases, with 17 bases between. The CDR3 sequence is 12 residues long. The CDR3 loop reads CASSPGNQVVFF. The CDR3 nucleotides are TGTGCCAGCAGCCCAGGCAACCAGGTGGTGTTTTTT.

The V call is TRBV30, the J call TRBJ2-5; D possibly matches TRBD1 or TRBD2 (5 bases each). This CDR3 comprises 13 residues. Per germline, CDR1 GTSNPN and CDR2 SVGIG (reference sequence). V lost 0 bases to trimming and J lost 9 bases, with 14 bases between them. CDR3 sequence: CAWSVGGAASQYF. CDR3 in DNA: TGTGCCTGGAGTGTTGGGGGAGCTGCTTCCCAGTACTTC.

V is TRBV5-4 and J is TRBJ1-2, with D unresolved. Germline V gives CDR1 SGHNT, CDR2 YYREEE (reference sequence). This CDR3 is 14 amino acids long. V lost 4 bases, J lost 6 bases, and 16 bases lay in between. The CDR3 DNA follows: TGTGCCAGCAGCCCTGCAGGCGGGAGGGATGGCTACACCTTC. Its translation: CASSPAGGRDGYTF.

CDR3 nucleotide sequence: TGTGCCAGTAGTATAGGGCTAGAGGGACCCAGAAGCTCCTACAATGAGCAGTTCTTC. Protein product: CASSIGLEGPRSSYNEQFF. This chain links TRBV19 with TRBJ2-1; perhaps D is TRBD1 or TRBD2 (5 bases each). Germline CDR1 is LNHDA and CDR2 is SQIVND (reference sequence). CDR3 length: 19 amino acids. The germline V and J ends were trimmed by 1 base and 0 bases, with 19 bases remaining between them.

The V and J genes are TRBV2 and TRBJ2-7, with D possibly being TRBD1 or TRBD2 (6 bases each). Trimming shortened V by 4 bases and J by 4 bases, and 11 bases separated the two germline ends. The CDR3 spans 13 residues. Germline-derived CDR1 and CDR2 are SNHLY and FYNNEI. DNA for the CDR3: TGTGCCAGCAGTGTGGGGGGCCCTTACGAGCAGTACTTC. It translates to CASSVGGPYEQYF.

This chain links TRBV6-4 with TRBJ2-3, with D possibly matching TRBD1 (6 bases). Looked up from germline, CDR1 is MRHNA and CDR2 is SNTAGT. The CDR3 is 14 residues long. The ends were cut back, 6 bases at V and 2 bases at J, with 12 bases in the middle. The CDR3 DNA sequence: TGTGCCAGCAGCCCCCAGGGGTCCACAGATACGCAGTATTTT. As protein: CASSPQGSTDTQYF.

CDR3 residues: CASSVGQGAFGETQYF. The CDR3 bases are TGTGCCAGCAGCGTAGGGCAGGGGGCGTTCGGAGAGACCCAGTACTTC. V and J are TRBV9 and TRBJ2-5, with 8 bases that match TRBD1. The CDR3 is made up of 16 amino acids. The germline V gene has CDR1 SGDLS and CDR2 YYNGEE. V gave up 0 bases and J gave up 4 bases; unmatched junction bases: 8.